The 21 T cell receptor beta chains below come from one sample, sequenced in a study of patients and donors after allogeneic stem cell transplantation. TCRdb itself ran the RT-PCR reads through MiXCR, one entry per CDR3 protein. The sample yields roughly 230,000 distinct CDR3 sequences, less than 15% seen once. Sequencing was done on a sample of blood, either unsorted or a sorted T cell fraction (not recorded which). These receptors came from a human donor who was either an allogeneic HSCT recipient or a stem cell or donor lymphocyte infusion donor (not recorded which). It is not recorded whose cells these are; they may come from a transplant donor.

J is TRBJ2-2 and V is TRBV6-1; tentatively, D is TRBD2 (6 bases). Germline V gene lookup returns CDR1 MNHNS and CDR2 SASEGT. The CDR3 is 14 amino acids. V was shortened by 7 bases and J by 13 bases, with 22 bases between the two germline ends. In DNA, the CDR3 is TGTGCCAGCAAAGCGGGCCCTAGTTCGGGTTGGCTGTTTTTT. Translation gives CASKAGPSSGWLFF.

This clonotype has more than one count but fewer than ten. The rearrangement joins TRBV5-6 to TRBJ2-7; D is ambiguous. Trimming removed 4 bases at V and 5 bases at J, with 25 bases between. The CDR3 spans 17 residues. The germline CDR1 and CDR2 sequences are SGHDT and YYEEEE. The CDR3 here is CASSTKWVGIKQDEQYF. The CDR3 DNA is TGTGCCAGCAGCACTAAGTGGGTAGGGATTAAGCAGGACGAGCAGTACTTC.

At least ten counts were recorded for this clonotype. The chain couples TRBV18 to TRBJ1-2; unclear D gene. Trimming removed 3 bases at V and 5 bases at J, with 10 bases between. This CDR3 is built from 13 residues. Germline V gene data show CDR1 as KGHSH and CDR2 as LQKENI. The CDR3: CASSPPGIYGYTF. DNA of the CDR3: TGTGCCAGCTCACCCCCCGGGATTTATGGCTACACCTTC.

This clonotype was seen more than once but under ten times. CDR3 in amino acids: CASSLGRRTSGREDIQYF. In nucleotides, the CDR3 is TGTGCCAGCAGCTTAGGACGTCGGACTAGCGGGAGGGAGGACATTCAGTACTTC. This rearrangement joins TRBV11-2 to TRBJ2-4; the match to TRBD2 covers 15 bases. The CDR3 length is 18 residues. The germline V gene has CDR1 SGHAT and CDR2 FQNNGV. With V trimmed by 1 base and J by 8 bases, 9 bases remained unmatched.

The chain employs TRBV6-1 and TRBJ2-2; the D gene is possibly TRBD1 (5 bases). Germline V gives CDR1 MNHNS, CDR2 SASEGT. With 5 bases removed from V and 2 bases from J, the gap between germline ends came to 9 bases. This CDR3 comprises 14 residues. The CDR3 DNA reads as TGTGCCAGCAGTACCGGACACAACACCGGGGAGCTGTTTTTT. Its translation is CASSTGHNTGELFF.

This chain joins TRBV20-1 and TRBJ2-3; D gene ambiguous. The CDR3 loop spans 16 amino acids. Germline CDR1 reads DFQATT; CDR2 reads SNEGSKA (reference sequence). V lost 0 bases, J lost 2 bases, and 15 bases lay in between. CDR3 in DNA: TGCAGTGCTAGAGACCCTTGGACCGGCGCCACAGATACGCAGTATTTT. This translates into CSARDPWTGATDTQYF.

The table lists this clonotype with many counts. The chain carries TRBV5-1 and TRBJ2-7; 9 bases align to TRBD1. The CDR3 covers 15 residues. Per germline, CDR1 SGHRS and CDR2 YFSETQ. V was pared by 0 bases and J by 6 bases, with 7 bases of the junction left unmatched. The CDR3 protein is CASSLGDRVGGEQYF. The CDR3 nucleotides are TGCGCCAGCAGCTTGGGGGACAGGGTGGGAGGCGAGCAGTACTTC. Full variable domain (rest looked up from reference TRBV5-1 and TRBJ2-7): KAGVTQTPRYLIKTRGQQVTLSCSPISGHRSVSWYQQTPGQGLQFLFEYFSETQRNKGNFPGRFSGRQFSNSRSEMNVSTLELGDSALYLCASSLGDRVGGEQYFGPGTRLTVT.

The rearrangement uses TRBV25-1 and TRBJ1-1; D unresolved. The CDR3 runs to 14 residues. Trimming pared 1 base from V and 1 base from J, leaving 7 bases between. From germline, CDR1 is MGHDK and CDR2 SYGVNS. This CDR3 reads CASSESDSNTEAFF. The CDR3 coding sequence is TGTGCCAGCAGTGAATCAGACTCGAACACTGAAGCTTTCTTT.

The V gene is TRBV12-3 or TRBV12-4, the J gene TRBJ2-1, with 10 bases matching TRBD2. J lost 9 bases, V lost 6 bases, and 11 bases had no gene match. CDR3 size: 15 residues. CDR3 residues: CASSPAAGGLGEQFF. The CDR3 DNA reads TGTGCCAGCAGCCCGGCAGCGGGGGGGCTTGGTGAGCAGTTCTTC.

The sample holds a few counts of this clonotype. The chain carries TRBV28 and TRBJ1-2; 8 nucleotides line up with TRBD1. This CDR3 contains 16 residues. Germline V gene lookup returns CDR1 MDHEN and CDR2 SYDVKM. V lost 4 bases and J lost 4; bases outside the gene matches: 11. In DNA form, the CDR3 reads TGTGCCAGCAGTTCACCCAGACAGGGGATCCCCTATGGCTACACCTTC. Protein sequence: CASSSPRQGIPYGYTF.

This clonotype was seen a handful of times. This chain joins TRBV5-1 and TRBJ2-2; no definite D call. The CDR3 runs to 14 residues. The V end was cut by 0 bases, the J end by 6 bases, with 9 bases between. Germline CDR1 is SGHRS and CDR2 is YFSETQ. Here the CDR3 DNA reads TGCGCCAGCAGCTTGGAAGTTAGGCCCGGGGAGCTGTTTTTT. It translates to CASSLEVRPGELFF.

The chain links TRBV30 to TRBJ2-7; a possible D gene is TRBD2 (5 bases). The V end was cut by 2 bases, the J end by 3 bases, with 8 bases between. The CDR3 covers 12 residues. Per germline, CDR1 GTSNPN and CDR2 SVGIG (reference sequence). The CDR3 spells CAWSISGYEQYF. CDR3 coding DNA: TGTGCCTGGAGTATCAGCGGCTACGAGCAGTACTTC.

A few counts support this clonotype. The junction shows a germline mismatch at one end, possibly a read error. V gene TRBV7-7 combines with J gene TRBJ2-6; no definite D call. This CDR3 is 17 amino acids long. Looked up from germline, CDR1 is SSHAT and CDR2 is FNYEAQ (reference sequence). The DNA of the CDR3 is TGTGCTAGCAGCTCCATAGACGCCCTCTCTGGGGCCAACGTCCTGACTTTC. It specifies CASSSIDALSGANVLTF. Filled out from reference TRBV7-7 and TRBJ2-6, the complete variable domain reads GAGVSQSPRYKVTKRGQDVTLRCDPISSHATLYWYQQALGQGPEFLTYFNYEAQPDKSGLPSDRFSAERPEGSISTLTIQRTEQRDSAMYRCASSSIDALSGANVLTFGAGSRLTVL.

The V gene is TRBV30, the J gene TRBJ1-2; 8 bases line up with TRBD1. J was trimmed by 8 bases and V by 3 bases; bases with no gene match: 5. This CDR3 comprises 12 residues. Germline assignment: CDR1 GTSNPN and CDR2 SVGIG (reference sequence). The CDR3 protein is CAWSRTGTGYTF. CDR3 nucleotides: TGTGCCTGGAGCCGGACAGGGACAGGCTACACCTTC.

In DNA, the CDR3 is TGCAGCGTTGAATCCCGGACCGAGCAGTTCTTC. Its protein product is CSVESRTEQFF. This chain uses TRBV29-1 with TRBJ2-1; D remains ambiguous. The CDR3 is made up of 11 amino acids. CDR1 is SQVTM, CDR2 ANQGSEA, per germline. Trimming took 2 bases from V and 10 from J, leaving 9 bases between them.

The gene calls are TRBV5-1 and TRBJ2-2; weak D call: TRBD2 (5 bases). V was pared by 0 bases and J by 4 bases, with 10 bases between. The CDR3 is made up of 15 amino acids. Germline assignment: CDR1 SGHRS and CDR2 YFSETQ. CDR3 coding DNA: TGCGCCAGCAGCTTGGATGGGAGAAGCACCGGGGAGCTGTTTTTT. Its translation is CASSLDGRSTGELFF.

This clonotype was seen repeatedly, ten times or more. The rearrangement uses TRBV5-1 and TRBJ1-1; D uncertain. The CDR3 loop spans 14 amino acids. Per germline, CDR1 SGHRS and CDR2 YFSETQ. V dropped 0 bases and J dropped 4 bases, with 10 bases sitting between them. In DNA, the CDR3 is TGCGCCAGCAGCTTGGTGCCGGAGTTCACTGAAGCTTTCTTT. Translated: CASSLVPEFTEAFF.

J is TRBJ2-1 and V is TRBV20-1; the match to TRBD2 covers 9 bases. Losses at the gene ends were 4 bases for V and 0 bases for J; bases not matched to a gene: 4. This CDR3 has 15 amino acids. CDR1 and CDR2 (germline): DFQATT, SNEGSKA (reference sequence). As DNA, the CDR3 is TGCAGTGCTAAAGCGGGGGGTAGCTCCTACAATGAGCAGTTCTTC. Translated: CSAKAGGSSYNEQFF.

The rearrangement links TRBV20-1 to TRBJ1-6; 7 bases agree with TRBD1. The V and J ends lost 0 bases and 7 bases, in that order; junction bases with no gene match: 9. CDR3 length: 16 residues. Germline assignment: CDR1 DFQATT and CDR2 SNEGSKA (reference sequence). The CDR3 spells CSARDPKTGPNSPLHF. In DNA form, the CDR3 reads TGCAGTGCTAGAGATCCTAAGACAGGGCCCAATTCACCCCTCCACTTT.

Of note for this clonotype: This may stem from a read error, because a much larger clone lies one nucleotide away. CDR3 DNA sequence: TGTGCCAGCAGTTACCATGGACCAGATACGCAGTATTTT. This encodes CASSYHGPDTQYF. The V call is TRBV6-5, the J call TRBJ2-3; no clear D gene. Germline lookup yields CDR1 MNHEY and CDR2 SVGAGI. The CDR3 is 13 amino acids. The V gene lost 2 bases and the J gene lost 4 bases, with 7 bases spanning the gap.

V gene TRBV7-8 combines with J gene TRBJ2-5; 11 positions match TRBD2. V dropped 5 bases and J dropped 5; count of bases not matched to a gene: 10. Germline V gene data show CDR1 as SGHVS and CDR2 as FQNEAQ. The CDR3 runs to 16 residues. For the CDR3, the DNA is TGTGCCAGCAGCATGGATAGCGGGGGGGCCTGGGAGACCCAGTACTTC. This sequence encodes CASSMDSGGAWETQYF.